The rows below give T cell receptor beta chains drawn from one sample of a study of PD-1 blockade in classical Hodgkin lymphoma. TCRdb's table, derived via immunoSEQ multiplex PCR, lists solely in-frame clones and lacks some. The data contain 43,000 or so clones, almost 90% of them singletons. The sample was peripheral blood mononuclear cells (PBMCs), taken at baseline. All receptors come from a human donor with classical Hodgkin lymphoma. Each CDR3 is given with its conserved first and last residue. D genes are given only for firm matches. Clone size is stated in some rows and not others, as once, few, many or a class when expanded.

j_call: TRBJ2-7; cdr3_length: 14; d_call: NA; v_call: TRBV28; clone_size: few; cdr3_nt: TGTGCCAGCAGTCTTAGGGAGCCCTCCTACGAGCAGTACTTC; cdr3_aa: CASSLREPSYEQYF
j_call: TRBJ2-7; cdr3_length: 15; d_call: NA; v_call: TRBV5-1; clone_size: medium-sized; cdr3_nt: TGCGCCAGCAGCTCGGCTTTGGGGGGAGCCTACGAGCAGTACTTC; cdr3_aa: CASSSALGGAYEQYF
j_call: TRBJ2-6; cdr3_length: 18; d_call: NA; v_call: TRBV7-9; clone_size: NA; cdr3_nt: TGTGCCAGCAGCTTAGAGGTACACAGCTACTCTGGGGCCAACGTCCTGACTTTC; cdr3_aa: CASSLEVHSYSGANVLTF
j_call: TRBJ1-3; cdr3_length: 20; d_call: TRBD1; v_call: TRBV15; clone_size: few; cdr3_nt: TGTGCCACCAGCAGAGATTTACAGGGGGCGTTCAGTACGGCTGGAAACACCATATATTTT; cdr3_aa: CATSRDLQGAFSTAGNTIYF
j_call: TRBJ2-1; cdr3_length: 15; d_call: NA; v_call: TRBV6-6; clone_size: NA; cdr3_nt: TGTGCCAGCAGTCCCGACAGGACCGCCTACAATGAGCAGTTCTTC; cdr3_aa: CASSPDRTAYNEQFF
j_call: TRBJ2-5; cdr3_length: 15; d_call: NA; v_call: TRBV6-6; clone_size: few; cdr3_nt: TGTGCCAGCAGTCACGCCGCGGGACTTTTAGAGACCCAGTACTTC; cdr3_aa: CASSHAAGLLETQYF
j_call: TRBJ1-1; cdr3_length: 13; d_call: NA; v_call: TRBV7-3; clone_size: NA; cdr3_nt: TGTGCCAGCAGCGCCTGGCCAGGGGCGGATGCTTTCTTT; cdr3_aa: CASSAWPGADAFF
j_call: TRBJ2-7; cdr3_length: 14; d_call: NA; v_call: TRBV6-1; clone_size: NA; cdr3_nt: TGTGCCAGCAGACGCCCCGGGACCCCCTACGAGCAGTACTTC; cdr3_aa: CASRRPGTPYEQYF
j_call: TRBJ2-6; cdr3_length: 15; d_call: NA; v_call: TRBV10-3; clone_size: NA; cdr3_nt: TGTGCCATCAGCCAAGCTGTTACTGGGGCCAACGTCCTGACTTTC; cdr3_aa: CAISQAVTGANVLTF
j_call: TRBJ2-1; cdr3_length: 14; d_call: NA; v_call: TRBV12-5; clone_size: NA; cdr3_nt: TGTGCTAGTGGTTCGGACCTCCCGCCCGATGAGCAGTTCTTC; cdr3_aa: CASGSDLPPDEQFF
j_call: TRBJ2-7; cdr3_length: 13; d_call: NA; v_call: TRBV19; clone_size: NA; cdr3_nt: TGTGCCAGCTCAGGGCTCCCCGGCTCCGAGCAGTACTTC; cdr3_aa: CASSGLPGSEQYF
j_call: TRBJ1-5; cdr3_length: 12; d_call: NA; v_call: TRBV5-6; clone_size: NA; cdr3_nt: TGTGCCAGCAACTATCTAGGGCAGCCCCAGCATTTT; cdr3_aa: CASNYLGQPQHF
j_call: TRBJ2-1; cdr3_length: 15; d_call: TRBD1; v_call: TRBV7-7; clone_size: NA; cdr3_nt: TGTGCTAGCAGCCCCCGACAGGGGGCAAGAAATGAGCAGTTCTTC; cdr3_aa: CASSPRQGARNEQFF
j_call: TRBJ2-5; cdr3_length: 14; d_call: NA; v_call: TRBV11-2; clone_size: NA; cdr3_nt: TGTGCCAGCAGCTCCATGAAGGCCGAAGAGACCCAGTACTTC; cdr3_aa: CASSSMKAEETQYF
j_call: TRBJ2-7; cdr3_length: 13; d_call: NA; v_call: TRBV19; clone_size: NA; cdr3_nt: TGTGCCAGTAGTATAACAGGGAACTACGAGCAGTACTTC; cdr3_aa: CASSITGNYEQYF
j_call: TRBJ1-1; cdr3_length: 14; d_call: NA; v_call: TRBV27; clone_size: NA; cdr3_nt: TGTGCCAGCAGTTTATCACAGGGATTAGCTGAAGCTTTCTTT; cdr3_aa: CASSLSQGLAEAFF
j_call: TRBJ1-3; cdr3_length: 20; d_call: NA; v_call: TRBV21-1; clone_size: NA; cdr3_nt: TGTGCCAGCAGCAAAGCGCTGGTAGTGAGGGGACCCGGGGCTGGAAACACCATATATTTT; cdr3_aa: CASSKALVVRGPGAGNTIYF
j_call: TRBJ2-3; cdr3_length: 14; d_call: TRBD1; v_call: TRBV7-9; clone_size: few; cdr3_nt: TGTGCCAGCAGCCTAGGGGGCATCACAGATACGCAGTATTTT; cdr3_aa: CASSLGGITDTQYF
j_call: TRBJ2-5; cdr3_length: 11; d_call: NA; v_call: TRBV5-1; clone_size: NA; cdr3_nt: TGCGCCAGCAGCTTGGACGAGACCCAGTACTTC; cdr3_aa: CASSLDETQYF
j_call: TRBJ2-7; cdr3_length: 12; d_call: NA; v_call: TRBV5-8; clone_size: NA; cdr3_nt: TGTGCCAGCAGCTTGTACGCCTACGAGCAGTACTTC; cdr3_aa: CASSLYAYEQYF
j_call: TRBJ2-1; cdr3_length: 16; d_call: TRBD1; v_call: TRBV7-9; clone_size: once; cdr3_nt: TGTGCCAGCAGCTTAGCGGACAGGGGAATATACAATGAGCAGTTCTTC; cdr3_aa: CASSLADRGIYNEQFF
j_call: TRBJ1-3; cdr3_length: 17; d_call: NA; v_call: TRBV4-1; clone_size: NA; cdr3_nt: TGCGCCAGCAGCCAAGTCTCAGGGTTGCGCTCTGGAAACACCATATATTTT; cdr3_aa: CASSQVSGLRSGNTIYF
j_call: TRBJ1-2; cdr3_length: 13; d_call: TRBD1; v_call: TRBV28; clone_size: NA; cdr3_nt: TGTGCCAGCAGTACCGGACAGGTGGATGGCTACACCTTC; cdr3_aa: CASSTGQVDGYTF
j_call: TRBJ2-3; cdr3_length: 15; d_call: TRBD1; v_call: TRBV29-1; clone_size: NA; cdr3_nt: TGCAGCGTTGAAGGCGGCAGGGGGCGCGCAGATACGCAGTATTTT; cdr3_aa: CSVEGGRGRADTQYF
j_call: TRBJ1-5; cdr3_length: 13; d_call: NA; v_call: TRBV5-5; clone_size: NA; cdr3_nt: TGTGCCAGCAGCTTTGGAGCCGCCGGGCCCCAGCATTTT; cdr3_aa: CASSFGAAGPQHF
j_call: TRBJ2-3; cdr3_length: 18; d_call: NA; v_call: TRBV28; clone_size: NA; cdr3_nt: TGTGCCAGCAGTCTCGACCCCACCCGCCAGCTAGCGACAGATACGCAGTATTTT; cdr3_aa: CASSLDPTRQLATDTQYF
j_call: TRBJ2-6; cdr3_length: 18; d_call: NA; v_call: TRBV27; clone_size: NA; cdr3_nt: TGTGCCAGCAGTTTATTTCCGATGAAGGGTTCTGGGGCCAACGTCCTGACTTTC; cdr3_aa: CASSLFPMKGSGANVLTF
j_call: TRBJ2-3; cdr3_length: 14; d_call: TRBD1; v_call: TRBV15; clone_size: NA; cdr3_nt: TGTGCCACCAGCAGAACCGGGACAGCTGATGGGCAGTATTTT; cdr3_aa: CATSRTGTADGQYF
j_call: TRBJ1-3; cdr3_length: 15; d_call: NA; v_call: TRBV28; clone_size: once; cdr3_nt: TGTGCCAGCAGTTTAGGCGGGGGGCAGGGAAACACCATATATTTT; cdr3_aa: CASSLGGGQGNTIYF
j_call: TRBJ2-1; cdr3_length: 14; d_call: TRBD2; v_call: TRBV10-3; clone_size: once; cdr3_nt: TGTGCCATCAGTCCGGGACTAGTCGGCAATGAGCAGTTCTTC; cdr3_aa: CAISPGLVGNEQFF
j_call: TRBJ2-7; cdr3_length: 15; d_call: TRBD1; v_call: TRBV6-5; clone_size: NA; cdr3_nt: TGTGCCAGCAGTTACTCGGCCGGGACAGGCTACGAGCAGTACTTC; cdr3_aa: CASSYSAGTGYEQYF
j_call: TRBJ2-1; cdr3_length: 17; d_call: NA; v_call: TRBV9; clone_size: NA; cdr3_nt: TGTGCCAGCAGCGTAGGAGGAGGGGCGATCTCCTACAATGAGCAGTTCTTC; cdr3_aa: CASSVGGGAISYNEQFF
j_call: TRBJ2-7; cdr3_length: 13; d_call: TRBD1; v_call: TRBV11-2; clone_size: few; cdr3_nt: TGTGCCATCCGAGGACAGGGACGCTACGAGCAGTACTTC; cdr3_aa: CAIRGQGRYEQYF
j_call: TRBJ1-1; cdr3_length: 16; d_call: TRBD1; v_call: TRBV5-6; clone_size: NA; cdr3_nt: TGTGCCAGCAGCCCTTGGACAGGGGACTTGAACACTGAAGCTTTCTTT; cdr3_aa: CASSPWTGDLNTEAFF
j_call: TRBJ1-4; cdr3_length: 14; d_call: NA; v_call: TRBV7-2; clone_size: NA; cdr3_nt: TGTGCCAGCAGCTTAGGGGGTAGTAATGAAAAACTGTTTTTT; cdr3_aa: CASSLGGSNEKLFF
j_call: TRBJ1-4; cdr3_length: 16; d_call: TRBD1; v_call: TRBV14; clone_size: NA; cdr3_nt: TGTGCCAGCAGCCAAGGCAACAGGGGAACTAATGAAAAACTGTTTTTT; cdr3_aa: CASSQGNRGTNEKLFF
j_call: TRBJ2-1; cdr3_length: 16; d_call: NA; v_call: TRBV5-1; clone_size: NA; cdr3_nt: TGCGCCAGCAGCTTGGCCGGCAGCGGGTGGTACAATGAGCAGTTCTTC; cdr3_aa: CASSLAGSGWYNEQFF
j_call: TRBJ1-1; cdr3_length: 14; d_call: TRBD1; v_call: TRBV6-1; clone_size: NA; cdr3_nt: TGTGCCAGCAGAGGGACAGGGGGGAACACTGAAGCTTTCTTT; cdr3_aa: CASRGTGGNTEAFF
j_call: TRBJ1-6; cdr3_length: 13; d_call: NA; v_call: TRBV6-4; clone_size: NA; cdr3_nt: TGTGCCAGCAGTGGTGACAGAGATTCACCCCTCCACTTT; cdr3_aa: CASSGDRDSPLHF
j_call: TRBJ1-4; cdr3_length: 15; d_call: NA; v_call: TRBV5-8; clone_size: NA; cdr3_nt: TGTGCCAGCAGCTTGGGACAGTCAACTAATGAAAAACTGTTTTTT; cdr3_aa: CASSLGQSTNEKLFF
j_call: TRBJ1-2; cdr3_length: 13; d_call: TRBD1; v_call: TRBV29-1; clone_size: NA; cdr3_nt: TGCAGCGTTGGGGACAGGGCTAACTATGGCTACACCTTC; cdr3_aa: CSVGDRANYGYTF
j_call: TRBJ2-7; cdr3_length: 15; d_call: NA; v_call: TRBV19; clone_size: NA; cdr3_nt: TGTGCCAGTAGGAACTCGTACCGACAGTTCCACGAGCAGTACTTC; cdr3_aa: CASRNSYRQFHEQYF
j_call: TRBJ2-3; cdr3_length: 15; d_call: TRBD2; v_call: TRBV6-5; clone_size: NA; cdr3_nt: TGTGCCAGCAGTTACACCAGCGGGGGCGGCGATACGCAGTATTTT; cdr3_aa: CASSYTSGGGDTQYF
j_call: TRBJ2-7; cdr3_length: 16; d_call: TRBD1; v_call: TRBV18; clone_size: NA; cdr3_nt: TGTGCCAGCTCACCACAGTCGACAGGGGCTCCCTACGAGCAGTACTTC; cdr3_aa: CASSPQSTGAPYEQYF
j_call: TRBJ2-7; cdr3_length: 14; d_call: NA; v_call: TRBV27; clone_size: NA; cdr3_nt: TGTGCCAGCACTTACCTAGAGAAGAACTACGAGCAGTACTTC; cdr3_aa: CASTYLEKNYEQYF
j_call: TRBJ2-7; cdr3_length: 16; d_call: TRBD2; v_call: TRBV2; clone_size: NA; cdr3_nt: TGTGCCAGCAGTGATGATAGCGGGAGGGTAACCTACGAGCAGTACTTC; cdr3_aa: CASSDDSGRVTYEQYF
j_call: TRBJ2-2; cdr3_length: 14; d_call: NA; v_call: TRBV9; clone_size: NA; cdr3_nt: TGTGCCAGCAGCGTAGTTCAGAACACCGGGGAGCTGTTTTTT; cdr3_aa: CASSVVQNTGELFF
j_call: TRBJ2-7; cdr3_length: 13; d_call: NA; v_call: TRBV7-6; clone_size: NA; cdr3_nt: TGTGCCAGCAGCCCGGACAGCGCCTACGAGCAGTACTTC; cdr3_aa: CASSPDSAYEQYF
j_call: TRBJ1-5; cdr3_length: 12; d_call: NA; v_call: TRBV19; clone_size: once; cdr3_nt: TGTGCCAGTACCGACAGAAATCAGCCCCAGCATTTT; cdr3_aa: CASTDRNQPQHF
j_call: TRBJ1-1; cdr3_length: 14; d_call: NA; v_call: TRBV11-1; clone_size: NA; cdr3_nt: TGTGCCAGCAGCTCGGGACTGTTGAACACTGAAGCTTTCTTT; cdr3_aa: CASSSGLLNTEAFF
j_call: TRBJ1-1; cdr3_length: 12; d_call: NA; v_call: TRBV7-2; clone_size: once; cdr3_nt: TGTGCCAGCAGCTTAGGGTGGGTGGCAGCTTTCTTT; cdr3_aa: CASSLGWVAAFF
j_call: TRBJ2-3; cdr3_length: 12; d_call: NA; v_call: TRBV7-9; clone_size: NA; cdr3_nt: TGTGCCAGCAGCGTTAGCACAGATACGCAGTATTTT; cdr3_aa: CASSVSTDTQYF
j_call: TRBJ2-7; cdr3_length: 17; d_call: TRBD2; v_call: TRBV5-1; clone_size: NA; cdr3_nt: TGCGCCAGCAGCTTCGAACCGCACGGTAGCGGGGGGTTCGAGCAGTACTTC; cdr3_aa: CASSFEPHGSGGFEQYF
j_call: TRBJ1-6; cdr3_length: 13; d_call: NA; v_call: TRBV13; clone_size: NA; cdr3_nt: TGTGCCAGCAGCACCCGACTGTATTCACCCCTCCACTTT; cdr3_aa: CASSTRLYSPLHF
j_call: TRBJ2-7; cdr3_length: 15; d_call: NA; v_call: TRBV2; clone_size: NA; cdr3_nt: TGTGCCAGCAGTGGGGGATGGGGGGCCGAGGGTGAGCAGTACTTC; cdr3_aa: CASSGGWGAEGEQYF
j_call: TRBJ2-1; cdr3_length: 13; d_call: TRBD1; v_call: TRBV13; clone_size: NA; cdr3_nt: TGTGCCAGCAGCAGGGGGCGGCGCAATGAGCAGTTCTTC; cdr3_aa: CASSRGRRNEQFF
j_call: TRBJ1-1; cdr3_length: 16; d_call: NA; v_call: TRBV9; clone_size: NA; cdr3_nt: TGTGCCAGCAGCGCCTCCAGGGCAGTCGTGGACACTGAAGCTTTCTTT; cdr3_aa: CASSASRAVVDTEAFF
j_call: TRBJ1-5; cdr3_length: 15; d_call: NA; v_call: TRBV6-1; clone_size: NA; cdr3_nt: TGTGCCAGCAGTGTCATCGACCTACTCGGTCAGCCCCAGCATTTT; cdr3_aa: CASSVIDLLGQPQHF
j_call: TRBJ1-5; cdr3_length: 14; d_call: TRBD1; v_call: TRBV6-4; clone_size: NA; cdr3_nt: TGTGCCAGCCGGGACAGGGTGGCTCGGCAGCCCCAGCATTTT; cdr3_aa: CASRDRVARQPQHF
j_call: TRBJ2-7; cdr3_length: 14; d_call: NA; v_call: TRBV27; clone_size: NA; cdr3_nt: TGTGCCAGCAGTTTCCAGTCTAGGGCGGACGAGCAGTACTTC; cdr3_aa: CASSFQSRADEQYF